This T cell receptor (beta chain) is drawn from a study of cytomegalovirus exposure and HLA in healthy donors. General study findings and limits: Within a later analysis, the majority of CMV-associated TCR beta chains appeared HLA-restricted. Later findings reportedly placed an Asian-associated ancestry cluster below the roughly 660-donor mean for N-insertions.

A word on this clone: Antigen specificity is unknown.

It was with 60 Vbeta and 13 Jbeta primers that the PCR ran. Original data processing: In a later analysis, about 9.9 million of tens of millions of unique beta chains occurred in at least two donors. The table came from immunoSEQ multiplex PCR; TCRdb's copy has only in-frame clones and leaves some out. That table gives V, J and clone size, and the DNA gave D and trimming. The table lists around 150,000 clones, around 80% of them singletons. The CDR3 has 13 amino acids. V gave up 0 bases and J gave up 5 bases; unmatched junction bases: 1. Germline V gene data show CDR1 as GTSNPN and CDR2 as SVGIG (reference sequence).

Sequencing was performed on PBMCs. This sequence originates from a man in his forties in good health and CMV-seropositive. The chain combines TRBV30 with TRBJ1-5; 7 nucleotides line up with TRBD1. The CDR3: CAWSVDRDQPQHF. The CDR3 DNA reads as TGTGCCTGGAGTGTAGACAGGGATCAGCCCCAGCATTTT.